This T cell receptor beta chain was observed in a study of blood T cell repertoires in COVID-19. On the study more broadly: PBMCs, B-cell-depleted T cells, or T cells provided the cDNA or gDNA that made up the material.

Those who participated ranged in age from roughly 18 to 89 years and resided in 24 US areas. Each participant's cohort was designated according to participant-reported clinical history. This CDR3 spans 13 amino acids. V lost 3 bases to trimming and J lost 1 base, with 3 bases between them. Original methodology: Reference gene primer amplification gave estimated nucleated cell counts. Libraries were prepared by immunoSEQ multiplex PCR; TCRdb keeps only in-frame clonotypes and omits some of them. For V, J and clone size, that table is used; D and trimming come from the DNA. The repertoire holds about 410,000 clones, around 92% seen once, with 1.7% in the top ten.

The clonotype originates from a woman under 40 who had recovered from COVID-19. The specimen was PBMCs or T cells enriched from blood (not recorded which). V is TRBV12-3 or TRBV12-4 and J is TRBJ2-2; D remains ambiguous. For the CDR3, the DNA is TGTGCCAGCAGTTTCGGGAACACCGGGGAGCTGTTTTTT. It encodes CASSFGNTGELFF.